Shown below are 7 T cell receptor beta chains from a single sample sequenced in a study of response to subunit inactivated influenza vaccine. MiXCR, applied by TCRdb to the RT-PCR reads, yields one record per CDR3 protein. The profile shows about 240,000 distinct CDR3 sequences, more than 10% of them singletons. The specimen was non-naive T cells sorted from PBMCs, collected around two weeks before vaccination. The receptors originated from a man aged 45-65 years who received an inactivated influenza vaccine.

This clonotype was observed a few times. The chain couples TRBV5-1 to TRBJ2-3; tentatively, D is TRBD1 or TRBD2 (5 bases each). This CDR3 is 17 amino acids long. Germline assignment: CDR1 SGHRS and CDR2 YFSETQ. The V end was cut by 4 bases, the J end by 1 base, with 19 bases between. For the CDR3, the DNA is TGCGCCAGCAGCCCCGGCCCAGGGACCCAACGCACAGATACGCAGTATTTT. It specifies CASSPGPGTQRTDTQYF.

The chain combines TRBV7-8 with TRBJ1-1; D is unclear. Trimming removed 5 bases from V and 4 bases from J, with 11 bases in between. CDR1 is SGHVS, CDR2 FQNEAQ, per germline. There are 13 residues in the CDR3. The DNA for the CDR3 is TGTGCCAGCAGCCTGGGGAAGGGCACTGAAGCTTTCTTT. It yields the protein CASSLGKGTEAFF.

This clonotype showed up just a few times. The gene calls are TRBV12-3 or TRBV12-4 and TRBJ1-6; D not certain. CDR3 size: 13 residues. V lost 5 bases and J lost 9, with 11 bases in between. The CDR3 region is CASSPTTVSPLHF. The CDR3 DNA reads TGTGCCAGCAGTCCCACGACTGTTTCACCCCTCCACTTT.

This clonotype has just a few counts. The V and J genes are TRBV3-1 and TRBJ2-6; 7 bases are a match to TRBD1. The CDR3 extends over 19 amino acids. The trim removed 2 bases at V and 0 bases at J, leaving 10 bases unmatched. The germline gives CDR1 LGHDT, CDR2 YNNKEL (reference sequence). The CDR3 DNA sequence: TGTGCCAGCAGCCAACCTACCGGGACAGTAGTCTCTGGGGCCAACGTCCTGACTTTC. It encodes CASSQPTGTVVSGANVLTF.

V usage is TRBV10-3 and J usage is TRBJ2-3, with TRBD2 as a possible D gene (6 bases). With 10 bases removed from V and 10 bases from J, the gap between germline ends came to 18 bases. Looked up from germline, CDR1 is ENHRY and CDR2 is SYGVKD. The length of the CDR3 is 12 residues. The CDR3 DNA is TGTGCCACGTCCATGGCTAGCGAAGCGCAGTATTTT. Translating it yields CATSMASEAQYF.

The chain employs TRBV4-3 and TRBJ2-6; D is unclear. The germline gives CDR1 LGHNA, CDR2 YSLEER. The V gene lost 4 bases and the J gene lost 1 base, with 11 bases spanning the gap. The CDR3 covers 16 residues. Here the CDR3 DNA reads TGCGCCAGCAGCCTAGACCGGGCGTCTGGGGCCAACGTCCTGACTTTC. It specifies CASSLDRASGANVLTF.

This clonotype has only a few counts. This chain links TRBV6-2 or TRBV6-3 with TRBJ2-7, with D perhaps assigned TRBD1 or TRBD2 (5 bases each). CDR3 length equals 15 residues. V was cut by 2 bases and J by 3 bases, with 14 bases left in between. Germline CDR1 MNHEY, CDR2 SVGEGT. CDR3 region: CASSYRGWGVYEQYF. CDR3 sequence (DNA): TGTGCCAGCAGTTACAGGGGTTGGGGAGTCTACGAGCAGTACTTC.